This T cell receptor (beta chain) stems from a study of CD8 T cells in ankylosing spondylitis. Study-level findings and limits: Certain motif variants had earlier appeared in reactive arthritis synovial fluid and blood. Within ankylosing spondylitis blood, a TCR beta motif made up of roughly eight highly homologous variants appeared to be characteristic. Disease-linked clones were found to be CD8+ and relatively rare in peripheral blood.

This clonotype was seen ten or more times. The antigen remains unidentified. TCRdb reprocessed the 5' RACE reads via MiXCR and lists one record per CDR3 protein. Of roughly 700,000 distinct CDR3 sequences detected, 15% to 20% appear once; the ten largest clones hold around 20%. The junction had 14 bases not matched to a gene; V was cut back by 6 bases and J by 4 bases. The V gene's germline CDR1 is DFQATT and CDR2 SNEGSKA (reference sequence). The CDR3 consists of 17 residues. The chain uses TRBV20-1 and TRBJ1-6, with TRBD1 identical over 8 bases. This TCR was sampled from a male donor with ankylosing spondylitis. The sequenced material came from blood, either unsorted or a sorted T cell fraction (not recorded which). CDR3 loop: CSAQNAQGASYNSPLHF. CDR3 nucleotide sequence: TGCAGTGCCCAGAACGCCCAGGGGGCGTCTTATAATTCACCCCTCCACTTT.